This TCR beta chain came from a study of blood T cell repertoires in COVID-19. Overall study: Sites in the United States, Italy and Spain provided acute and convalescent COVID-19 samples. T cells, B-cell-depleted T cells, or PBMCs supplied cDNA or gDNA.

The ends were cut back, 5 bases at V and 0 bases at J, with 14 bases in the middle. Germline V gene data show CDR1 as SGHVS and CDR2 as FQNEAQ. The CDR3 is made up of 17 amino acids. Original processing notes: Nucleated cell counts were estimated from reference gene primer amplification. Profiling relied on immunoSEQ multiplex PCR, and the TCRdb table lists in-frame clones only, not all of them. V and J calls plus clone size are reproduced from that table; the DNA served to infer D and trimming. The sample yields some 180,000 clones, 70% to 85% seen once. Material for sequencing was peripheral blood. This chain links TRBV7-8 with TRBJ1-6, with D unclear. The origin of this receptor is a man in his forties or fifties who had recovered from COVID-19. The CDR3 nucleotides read TGTGCCAGCAGCCGGCAGACGGGAAGCTCCTATAATTCACCCCTCCACTTT. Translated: CASSRQTGSSYNSPLHF.